Included here is one T cell receptor (beta chain) sequence, with context. No antigen is known for it. The CDR3 length is 14 residues. Germline V gene sequence: CDR1 SQVTM, CDR2 ANQGSEA. V trimming: 6 bases; J trimming: 3 bases; junction bases outside the gene matches: 5. This entry comes from a study of cytomegalovirus exposure and HLA in healthy donors. Overall study results and limits: By HLA locus, TCR association rates varied in a later analysis, with DRB1 showing the most and HLA-C the fewest.

The PCR ran on 60 Vbeta and 13 Jbeta primers. As handled by the study authors: A later analysis tallied approximately 80 million unique TCR beta chains, around 11 million of them shared. This table comes from immunoSEQ multiplex PCR, and its TCRdb copy is limited to in-frame clones, with some not included. V and J calls and clone size are as listed in that table; D and trimming were resolved from the DNA. The sample contains 110,000 to 150,000 clones, roughly 85% of which appear only once. V gene TRBV29-1 combines with J gene TRBJ1-2; the match to TRBD1 covers 12 bases. The receptor was derived from a woman between 25 and 40 years old in good health and CMV-seronegative. The sample was PBMCs. The CDR3 DNA is TGCAGCGTCCGGGACAGGGGGCGAGACTATGGCTACACCTTC. Translated, it gives CSVRDRGRDYGYTF.